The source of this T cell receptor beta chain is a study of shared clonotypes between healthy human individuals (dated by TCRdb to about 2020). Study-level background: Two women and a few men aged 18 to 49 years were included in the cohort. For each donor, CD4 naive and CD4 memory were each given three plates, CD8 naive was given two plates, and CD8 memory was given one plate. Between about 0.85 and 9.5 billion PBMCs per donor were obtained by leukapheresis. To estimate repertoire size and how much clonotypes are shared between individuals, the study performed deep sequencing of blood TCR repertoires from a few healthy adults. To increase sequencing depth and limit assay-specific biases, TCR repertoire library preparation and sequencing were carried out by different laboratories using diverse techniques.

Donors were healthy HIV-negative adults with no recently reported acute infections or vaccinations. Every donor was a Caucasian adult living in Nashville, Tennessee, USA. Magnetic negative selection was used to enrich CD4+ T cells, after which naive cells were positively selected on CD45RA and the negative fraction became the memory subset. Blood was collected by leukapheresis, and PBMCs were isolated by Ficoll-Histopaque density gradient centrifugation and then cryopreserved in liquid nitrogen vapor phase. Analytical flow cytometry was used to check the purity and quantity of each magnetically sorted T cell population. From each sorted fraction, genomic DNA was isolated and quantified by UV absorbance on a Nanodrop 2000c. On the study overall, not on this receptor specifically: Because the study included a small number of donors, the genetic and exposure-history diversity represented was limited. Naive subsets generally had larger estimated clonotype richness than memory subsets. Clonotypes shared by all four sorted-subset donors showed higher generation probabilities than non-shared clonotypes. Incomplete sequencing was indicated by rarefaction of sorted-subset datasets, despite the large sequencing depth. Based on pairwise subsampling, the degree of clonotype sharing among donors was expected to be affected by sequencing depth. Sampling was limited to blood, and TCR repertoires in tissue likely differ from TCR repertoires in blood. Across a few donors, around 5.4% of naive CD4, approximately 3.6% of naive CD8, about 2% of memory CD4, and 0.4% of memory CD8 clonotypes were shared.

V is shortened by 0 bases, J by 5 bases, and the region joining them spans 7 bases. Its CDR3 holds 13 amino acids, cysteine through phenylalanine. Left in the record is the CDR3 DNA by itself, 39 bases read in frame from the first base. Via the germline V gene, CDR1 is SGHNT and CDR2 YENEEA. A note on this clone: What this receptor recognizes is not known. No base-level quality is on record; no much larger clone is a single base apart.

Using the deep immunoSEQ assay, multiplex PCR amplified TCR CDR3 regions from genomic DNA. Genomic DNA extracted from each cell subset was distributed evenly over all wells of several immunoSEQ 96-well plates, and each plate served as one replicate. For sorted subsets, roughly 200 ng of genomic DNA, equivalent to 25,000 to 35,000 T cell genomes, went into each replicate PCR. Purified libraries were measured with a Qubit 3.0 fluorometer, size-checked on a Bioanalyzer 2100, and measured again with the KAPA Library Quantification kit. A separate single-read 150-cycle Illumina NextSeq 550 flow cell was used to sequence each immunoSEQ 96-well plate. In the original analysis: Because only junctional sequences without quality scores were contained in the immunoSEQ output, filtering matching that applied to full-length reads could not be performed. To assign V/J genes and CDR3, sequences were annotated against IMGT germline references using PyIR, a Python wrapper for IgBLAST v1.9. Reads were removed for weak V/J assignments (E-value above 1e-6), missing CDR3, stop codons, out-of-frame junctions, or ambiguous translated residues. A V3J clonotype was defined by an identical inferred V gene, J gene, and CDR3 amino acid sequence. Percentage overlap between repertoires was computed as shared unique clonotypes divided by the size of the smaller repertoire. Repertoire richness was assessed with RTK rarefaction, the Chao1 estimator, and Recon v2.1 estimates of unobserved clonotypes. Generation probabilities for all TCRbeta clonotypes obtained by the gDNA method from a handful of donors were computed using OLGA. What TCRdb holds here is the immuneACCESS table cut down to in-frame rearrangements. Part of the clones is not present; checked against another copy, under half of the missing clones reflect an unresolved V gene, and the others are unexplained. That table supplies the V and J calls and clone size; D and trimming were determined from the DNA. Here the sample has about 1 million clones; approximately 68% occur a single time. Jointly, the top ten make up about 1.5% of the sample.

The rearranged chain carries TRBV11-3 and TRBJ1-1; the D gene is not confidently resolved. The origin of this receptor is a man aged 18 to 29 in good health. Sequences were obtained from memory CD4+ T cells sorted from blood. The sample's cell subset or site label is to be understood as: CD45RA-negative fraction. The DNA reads TGTGCCAGCAGCTTAGATATGGGTACTGAAGCTTTCTTT. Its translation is CASSLDMGTEAFF.